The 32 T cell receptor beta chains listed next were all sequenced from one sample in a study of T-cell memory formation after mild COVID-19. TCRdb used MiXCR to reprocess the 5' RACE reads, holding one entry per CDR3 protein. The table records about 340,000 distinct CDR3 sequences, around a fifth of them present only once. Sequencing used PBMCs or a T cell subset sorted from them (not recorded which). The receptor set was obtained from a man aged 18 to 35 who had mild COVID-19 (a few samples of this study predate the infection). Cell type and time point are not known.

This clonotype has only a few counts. CDR3 sequence: CASSSSGAIYEQYV. The CDR3 coding sequence is TGTGCCAGCAGCTCCTCGGGAGCGATATACGAGCAGTACGTC. J is TRBJ2-7 and V is TRBV7-2; maybe TRBD2 (6 bases). Trimming stripped 4 bases from V and 4 bases from J, with 14 bases between. Germline V CDR1 and CDR2: SGHTA, FQGNSA. The CDR3 covers 14 residues.

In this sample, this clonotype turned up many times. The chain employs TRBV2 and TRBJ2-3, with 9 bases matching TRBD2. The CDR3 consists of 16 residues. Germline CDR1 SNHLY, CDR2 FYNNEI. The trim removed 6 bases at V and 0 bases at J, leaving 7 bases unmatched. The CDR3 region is CASRPSGDTSTDTQYF. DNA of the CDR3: TGTGCCAGCAGGCCTAGCGGGGATACTAGCACAGATACGCAGTATTTT.

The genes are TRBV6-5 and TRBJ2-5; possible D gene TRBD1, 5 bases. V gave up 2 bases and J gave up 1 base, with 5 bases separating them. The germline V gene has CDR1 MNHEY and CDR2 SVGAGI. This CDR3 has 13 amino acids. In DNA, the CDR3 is TGTGCCAGCAGTTACCAGGGCCAAGAGACCCAGTACTTC. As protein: CASSYQGQETQYF.

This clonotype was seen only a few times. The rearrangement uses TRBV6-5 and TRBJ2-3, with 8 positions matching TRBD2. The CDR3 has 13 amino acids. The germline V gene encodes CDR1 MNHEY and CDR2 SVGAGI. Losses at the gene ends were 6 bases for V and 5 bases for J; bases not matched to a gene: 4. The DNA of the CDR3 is TGTGCCAGCAGACGGGGGGGCGGAGATACGCAGTATTTT. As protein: CASRRGGGDTQYF.

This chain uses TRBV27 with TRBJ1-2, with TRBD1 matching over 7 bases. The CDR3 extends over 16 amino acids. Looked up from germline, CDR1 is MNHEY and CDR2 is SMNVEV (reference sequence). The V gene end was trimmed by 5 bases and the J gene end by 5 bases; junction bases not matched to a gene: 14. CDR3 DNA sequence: TGTGCCAGCAGTCTGGGTACGACAGGGTCGGAGTATGGCTACACCTTC. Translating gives CASSLGTTGSEYGYTF.

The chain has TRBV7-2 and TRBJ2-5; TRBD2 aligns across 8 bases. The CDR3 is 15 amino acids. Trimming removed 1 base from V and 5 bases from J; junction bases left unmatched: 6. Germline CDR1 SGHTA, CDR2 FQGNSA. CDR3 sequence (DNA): TGTGCCAGCAGCTTAGGCGTCGGGGGGGCGGAGACCCAGTACTTC. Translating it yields CASSLGVGGAETQYF.

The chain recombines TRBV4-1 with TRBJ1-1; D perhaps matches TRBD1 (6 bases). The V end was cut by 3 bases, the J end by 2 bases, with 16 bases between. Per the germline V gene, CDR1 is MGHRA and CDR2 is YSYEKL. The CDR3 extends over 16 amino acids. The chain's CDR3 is CASSQLGTTANTEAFF. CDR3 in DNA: TGCGCCAGCAGCCAGCTGGGGACAACAGCTAACACTGAAGCTTTCTTT.

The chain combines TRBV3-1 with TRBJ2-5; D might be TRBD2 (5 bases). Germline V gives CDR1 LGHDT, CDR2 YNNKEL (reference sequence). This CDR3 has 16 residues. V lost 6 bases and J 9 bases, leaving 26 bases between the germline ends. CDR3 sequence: CASRPPGSGISGAQYF. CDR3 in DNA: TGTGCCAGCAGACCCCCTGGATCTGGCATCTCCGGGGCCCAGTACTTC.

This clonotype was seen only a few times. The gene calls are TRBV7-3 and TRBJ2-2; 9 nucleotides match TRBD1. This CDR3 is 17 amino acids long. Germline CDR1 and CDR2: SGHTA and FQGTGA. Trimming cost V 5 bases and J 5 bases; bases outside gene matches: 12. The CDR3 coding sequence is TGTGCCAGCAGCCCGCTGACAGGGGGAATTAAAACCGGGGAGCTGTTTTTT. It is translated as CASSPLTGGIKTGELFF. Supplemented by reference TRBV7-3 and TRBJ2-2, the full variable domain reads GAGVSQTPSNKVTEKGKYVELRCDPISGHTALYWYRQSLGQGPEFLIYFQGTGAADDSGLPNDRFFAVRPEGSVSTLKIQRTERGDSAVYLCASSPLTGGIKTGELFFGEGSRLTVL.

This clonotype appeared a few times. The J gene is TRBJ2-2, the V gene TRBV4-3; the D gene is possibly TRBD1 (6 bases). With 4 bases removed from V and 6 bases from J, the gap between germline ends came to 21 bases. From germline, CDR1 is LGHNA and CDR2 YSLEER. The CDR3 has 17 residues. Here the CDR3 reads CASSPLLREGGAGELFF. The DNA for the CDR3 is TGCGCCAGCAGCCCACTCCTTAGGGAAGGGGGTGCCGGGGAGCTGTTTTTT.

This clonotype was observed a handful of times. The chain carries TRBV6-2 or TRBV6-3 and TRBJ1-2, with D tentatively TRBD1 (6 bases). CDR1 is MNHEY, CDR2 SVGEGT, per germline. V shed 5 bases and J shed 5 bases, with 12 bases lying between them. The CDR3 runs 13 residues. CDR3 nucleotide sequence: TGTGCCAGCAGTGCAGGGGCGGAATATGGCTACACCTTC. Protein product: CASSAGAEYGYTF.

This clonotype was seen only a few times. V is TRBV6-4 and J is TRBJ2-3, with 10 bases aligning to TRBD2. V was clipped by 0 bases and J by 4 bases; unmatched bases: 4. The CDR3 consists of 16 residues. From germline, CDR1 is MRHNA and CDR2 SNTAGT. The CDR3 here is CASSDSASGGADTQYF. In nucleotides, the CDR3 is TGTGCCAGCAGTGACTCGGCTAGCGGGGGAGCAGATACGCAGTATTTT.

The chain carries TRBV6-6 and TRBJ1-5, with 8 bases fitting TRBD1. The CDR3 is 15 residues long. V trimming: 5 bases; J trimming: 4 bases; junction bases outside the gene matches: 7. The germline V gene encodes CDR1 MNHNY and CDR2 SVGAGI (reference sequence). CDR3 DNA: TGTGCCAGCAGTATACAGGGGGGGTCGAATCAGCCCCAGCATTTT. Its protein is CASSIQGGSNQPQHF.

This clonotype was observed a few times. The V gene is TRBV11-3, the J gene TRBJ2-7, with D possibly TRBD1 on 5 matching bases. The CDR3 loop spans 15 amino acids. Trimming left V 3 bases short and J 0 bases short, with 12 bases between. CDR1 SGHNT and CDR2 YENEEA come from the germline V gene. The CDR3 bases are TGTGCCAGCAGCTTCCCCTGGGGCGGCTCCTACGAGCAGTACGTC. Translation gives CASSFPWGGSYEQYV.

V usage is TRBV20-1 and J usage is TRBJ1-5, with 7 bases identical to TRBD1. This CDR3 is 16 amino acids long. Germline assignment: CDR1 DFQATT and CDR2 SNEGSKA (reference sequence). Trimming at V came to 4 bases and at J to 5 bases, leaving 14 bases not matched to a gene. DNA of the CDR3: TGCAGTGCTACGGTTCGACAGGGACCCATCCATCAGCCCCAGCATTTT. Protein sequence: CSATVRQGPIHQPQHF.

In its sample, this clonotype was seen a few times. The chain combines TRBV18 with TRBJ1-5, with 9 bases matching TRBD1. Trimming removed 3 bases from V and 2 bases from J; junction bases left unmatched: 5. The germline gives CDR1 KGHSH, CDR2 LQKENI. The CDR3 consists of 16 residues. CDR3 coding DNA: TGTGCCAGCTCACCTACCCGGGACAGGGGCAATCAGCCCCAGCATTTT. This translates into CASSPTRDRGNQPQHF.

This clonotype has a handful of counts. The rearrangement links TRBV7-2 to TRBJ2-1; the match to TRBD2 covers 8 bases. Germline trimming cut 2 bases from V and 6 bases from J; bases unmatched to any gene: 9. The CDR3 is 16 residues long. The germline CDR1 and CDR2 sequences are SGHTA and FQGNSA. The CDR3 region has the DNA TGTGCCAGCAGCTTAACCACGGGACTAGGTTCCAATGAGCAGTTCTTC. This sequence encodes CASSLTTGLGSNEQFF.

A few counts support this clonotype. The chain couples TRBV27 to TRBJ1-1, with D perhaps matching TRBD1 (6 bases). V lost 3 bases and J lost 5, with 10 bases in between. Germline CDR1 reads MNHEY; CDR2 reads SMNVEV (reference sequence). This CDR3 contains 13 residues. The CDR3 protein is CASSFYQGTEAFF. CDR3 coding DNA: TGTGCCAGCAGTTTCTATCAGGGGACTGAAGCTTTCTTT.

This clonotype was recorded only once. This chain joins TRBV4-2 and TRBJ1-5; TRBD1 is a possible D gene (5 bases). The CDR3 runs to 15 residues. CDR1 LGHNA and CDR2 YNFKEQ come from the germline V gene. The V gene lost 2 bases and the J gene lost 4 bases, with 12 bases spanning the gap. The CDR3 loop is CASSQNPTENQPQHF. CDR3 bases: TGTGCCAGCAGCCAAAACCCGACAGAGAATCAGCCCCAGCATTTT.

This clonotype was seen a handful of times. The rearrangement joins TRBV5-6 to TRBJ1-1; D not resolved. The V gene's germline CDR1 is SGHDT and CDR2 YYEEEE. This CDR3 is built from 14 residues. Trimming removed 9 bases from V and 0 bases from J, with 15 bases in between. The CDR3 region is CATTLAGLNTEAFF. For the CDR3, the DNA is TGTGCCACCACCCTGGCAGGACTGAACACTGAAGCTTTCTTT.

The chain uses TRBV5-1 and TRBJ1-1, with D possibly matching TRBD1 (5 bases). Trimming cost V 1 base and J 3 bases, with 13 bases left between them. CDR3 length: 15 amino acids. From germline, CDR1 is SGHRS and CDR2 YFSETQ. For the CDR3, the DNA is TGCGCCAGCAGCTTGTCGGGCAGGGCCGACACTGAAGCTTTCTTT. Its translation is CASSLSGRADTEAFF.

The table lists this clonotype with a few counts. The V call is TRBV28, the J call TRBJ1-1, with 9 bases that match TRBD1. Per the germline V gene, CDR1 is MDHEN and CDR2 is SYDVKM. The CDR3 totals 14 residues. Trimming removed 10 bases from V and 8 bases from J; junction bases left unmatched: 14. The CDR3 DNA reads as TGTGCCACCCAAAACACACAGGGGGCGTGGGAAGCTTTCTTT. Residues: CATQNTQGAWEAFF.

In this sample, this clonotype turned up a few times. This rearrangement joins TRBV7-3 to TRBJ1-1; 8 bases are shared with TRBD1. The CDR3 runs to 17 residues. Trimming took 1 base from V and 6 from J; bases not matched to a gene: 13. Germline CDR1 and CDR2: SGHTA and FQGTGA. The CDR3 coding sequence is TGTGCCAGCAGCTTAATTGGGGCGCGACAGGGGAATGCTGAAGCTTTCTTT. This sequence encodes CASSLIGARQGNAEAFF.

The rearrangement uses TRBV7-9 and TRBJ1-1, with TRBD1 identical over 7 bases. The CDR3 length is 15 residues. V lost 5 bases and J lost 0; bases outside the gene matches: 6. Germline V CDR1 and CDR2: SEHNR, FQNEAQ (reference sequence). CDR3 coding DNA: TGTGCCAGCAGCAACTCCGACAGGGTGAACACTGAAGCTTTCTTT. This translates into CASSNSDRVNTEAFF.

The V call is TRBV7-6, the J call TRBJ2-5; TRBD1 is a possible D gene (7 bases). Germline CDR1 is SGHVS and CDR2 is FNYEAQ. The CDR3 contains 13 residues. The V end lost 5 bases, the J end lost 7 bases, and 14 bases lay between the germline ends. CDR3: CASSEKQGGTQYF. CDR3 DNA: TGTGCCAGCAGCGAAAAGCAGGGGGGGACCCAGTACTTC.

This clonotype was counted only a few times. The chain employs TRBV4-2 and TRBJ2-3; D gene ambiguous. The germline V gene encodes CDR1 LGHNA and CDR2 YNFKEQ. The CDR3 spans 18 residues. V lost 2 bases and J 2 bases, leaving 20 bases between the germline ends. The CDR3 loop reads CASSQTRLGGPFTDTQYF. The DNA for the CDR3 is TGTGCCAGCAGCCAAACCCGACTCGGCGGACCCTTCACAGATACGCAGTATTTT.

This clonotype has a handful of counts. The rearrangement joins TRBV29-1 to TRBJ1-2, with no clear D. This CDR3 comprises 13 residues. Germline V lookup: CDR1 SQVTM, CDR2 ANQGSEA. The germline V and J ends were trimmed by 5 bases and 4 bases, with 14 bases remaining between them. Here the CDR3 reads CSVREGDRYGYTF. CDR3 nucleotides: TGCAGCGTTAGGGAGGGTGATCGCTATGGCTACACCTTC.

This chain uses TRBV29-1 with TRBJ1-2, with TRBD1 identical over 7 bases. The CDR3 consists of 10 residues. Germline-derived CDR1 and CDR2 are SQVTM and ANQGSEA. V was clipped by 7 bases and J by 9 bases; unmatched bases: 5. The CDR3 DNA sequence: TGCAGCGGTTTACAGGGGAGCTACACCTTC. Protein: CSGLQGSYTF.

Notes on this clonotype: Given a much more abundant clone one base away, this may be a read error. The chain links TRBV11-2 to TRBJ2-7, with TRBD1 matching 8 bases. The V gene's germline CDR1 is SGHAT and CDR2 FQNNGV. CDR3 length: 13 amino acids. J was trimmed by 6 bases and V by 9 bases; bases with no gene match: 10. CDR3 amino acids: CARSTTGVGEQYV. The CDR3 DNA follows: TGTGCCAGAAGCACGACAGGGGTAGGCGAGCAGTACGTC.

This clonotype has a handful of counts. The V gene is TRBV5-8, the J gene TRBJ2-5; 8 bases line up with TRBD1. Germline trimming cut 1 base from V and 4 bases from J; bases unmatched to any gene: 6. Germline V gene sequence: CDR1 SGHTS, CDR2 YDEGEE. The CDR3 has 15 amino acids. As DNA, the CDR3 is TGTGCCAGCAGCTTGTCTGCAGGGGGCCGAGAGACCCAGTACTTC. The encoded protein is CASSLSAGGRETQYF. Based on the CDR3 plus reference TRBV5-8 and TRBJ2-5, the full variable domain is EAGVTQSPTHLIKTRGQQATLRCSPISGHTSVYWYQQALGLGLQFLLWYDEGEERNRGNFPPRFSGRQFPNYSSELNVNALELEDSALYLCASSLSAGGRETQYFGPGTRLLVL.

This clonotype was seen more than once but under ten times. This CDR3 reads CASSLSGSKNYGYTF. Written as DNA, the CDR3 is TGCGCCAGCAGCTTGTCGGGCAGTAAAAACTATGGCTACACCTTC. The chain uses TRBV5-1 and TRBJ1-2; D is unresolved. V lost 1 base, J lost 2 bases, and 12 bases lay in between. This CDR3 has 15 amino acids. Germline CDR1 and CDR2: SGHRS and YFSETQ.

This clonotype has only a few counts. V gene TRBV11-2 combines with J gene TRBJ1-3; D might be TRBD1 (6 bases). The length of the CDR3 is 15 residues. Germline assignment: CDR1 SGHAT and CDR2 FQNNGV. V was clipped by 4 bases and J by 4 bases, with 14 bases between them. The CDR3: CASSSQTGRGNTIYF. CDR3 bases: TGTGCCAGCAGCTCCCAGACAGGAAGGGGAAACACCATATATTTT.